A single T cell receptor beta chain is shown here with its context. The protocol was immunoSEQ multiplex PCR, while the TCRdb copy is restricted to in-frame clones and leaves out a portion. Of over 100,000 clones listed, 85% to 90% were seen once; the top ten hold about 1%. There are 16 residues in the CDR3. Germline V CDR1 and CDR2: LNHDA, SQIVND (reference sequence). The V gene lost 3 bases and the J gene lost 1 base, with 15 bases spanning the gap. The entry originates in a study of blood T cell repertoires in COVID-19. Looking at the study overall: From T cells, B-cell-depleted T cells, or PBMCs came the material, which was cDNA or gDNA.

The chain is built from TRBV19 and TRBJ1-1; tentative D call: TRBD1 (6 bases). The source material was peripheral blood. The receptor comes from a human donor in a cohort sampled during active COVID-19. This chain's CDR3 is CASSMSRSRGNTEAFF. CDR3 nucleotide sequence: TGTGCCAGTAGTATGTCGCGAAGCAGGGGGAACACTGAAGCTTTCTTT.